This T cell receptor beta chain was retrieved from a study of blood T cell repertoires in COVID-19. At the level of the study: The study drew acute and convalescent COVID-19 samples from the United States, Italy and Spain. PBMCs, B-cell-depleted T cells, or T cells were the source of the cDNA or gDNA that made up the material.

People in the exposed group encountered a COVID-19 case within 2 weeks before entering the study. The germline gives CDR1 MDHEN, CDR2 SYDVKM. The germline V and J ends were trimmed by 5 bases and 3 bases, with 17 bases remaining between them. The CDR3 loop spans 16 amino acids. The authors' processing: Reference gene primer amplification in the assay estimated nucleated cell counts. This table comes from immunoSEQ multiplex PCR, and its TCRdb copy is limited to in-frame clones, with some not included. The DNA was the basis for D and trimming; V, J and clone size are from that table. The sample lists 250,000 to 300,000 clones; around 92% were seen once.

Sequencing used PBMCs or T cells enriched from blood (not recorded which). This clonotype was sampled from a woman in her forties or fifties who had been exposed to COVID-19. The chain is built from TRBV28 and TRBJ1-5; D is perhaps TRBD1 (5 bases). The CDR3 DNA reads as TGTGCCAGCAGTATTTTTTGGGGAGGGGACAATCAGCCCCAGCATTTT. It codes for CASSIFWGGDNQPQHF.